This T cell receptor beta chain emerged from a study of blood T cell repertoires in COVID-19. Germline CDR1 LNHDA, CDR2 SQIVND (reference sequence). The CDR3 loop spans 16 amino acids. V lost 0 bases to trimming and J lost 0 bases, with 11 bases between them. Profiling relied on immunoSEQ multiplex PCR, and the TCRdb table lists in-frame clones only, not all of them. This table holds more than 90,000 clones, around nine tenths found once. The chain joins TRBV19 to TRBJ1-2, with unresolved D. This sequence was found in a woman aged 55-69 years with COVID-19, enrolled during active disease. The sample taken for sequencing was peripheral blood. CDR3 nucleotides: TGTGCCAGTAGTATAGACTTGACCACAGCTAACTATGGCTACACCTTC. Translating it yields CASSIDLTTANYGYTF.